The rows below give T cell receptor beta chains drawn from one sample of a study of identical twins. Via MiXCR, TCRdb re-called the 5' RACE reads, giving one row per CDR3 protein. The repertoire holds about 1.7 million distinct CDR3 sequences, with about 31% as singletons. Sequenced sample: cord blood. These receptors originate from a newborn girl in good health. Both conserved end residues are trimmed from each CDR3. Each record gives: CDR3 length, J gene, V gene, D gene, CDR3 protein. A D gene is named only where the DNA matches it firmly.

length: 11; J: TRBJ1-2; V: TRBV20-1; D: .; CDR3: SARDYSDYGYT
length: 13; J: TRBJ2-7; V: TRBV20-1; D: .; CDR3: SAAGDYQYTLQQY
length: 13; J: TRBJ2-5; V: TRBV2; D: TRBD2; CDR3: ASSESSGYQETQY
length: 11; J: TRBJ2-3; V: TRBV7-3; D: .; CDR3: ASSYVHQDTQY
length: 14; J: TRBJ1-2; V: TRBV3-1; D: TRBD1; CDR3: ASSQVPGGFNYGYT
length: 16; J: TRBJ2-1; V: TRBV6-5; D: TRBD2; CDR3: ASSYSGTSGLYYNEQF
length: 13; J: TRBJ1-1; V: TRBV7-9; D: .; CDR3: ASSLLKTGNTEAF
length: 9; J: TRBJ1-2; V: TRBV2; D: .; CDR3: ASRGSTSYT
length: 15; J: TRBJ2-7; V: TRBV9; D: TRBD2; CDR3: ASSVGASGRVLYEQY
length: 12; J: TRBJ1-4; V: TRBV5-6; D: .; CDR3: ASSFGGVLEKLF
length: 13; J: TRBJ2-7; V: TRBV4-2; D: TRBD2; CDR3: ASSQDSGNAYEQY
length: 13; J: TRBJ2-3; V: TRBV27; D: TRBD2; CDR3: ASSTTSGRGYTQY
length: 14; J: TRBJ2-5; V: TRBV5-1; D: .; CDR3: ASSLSPRTVQETQY
length: 14; J: TRBJ1-4; V: TRBV3-1; D: .; CDR3: ASSPSPGTGNEKLF
length: 12; J: TRBJ1-2; V: TRBV18; D: .; CDR3: ASSPKITNYGYT
length: 12; J: TRBJ1-5; V: TRBV6-2/TRBV6-3; D: TRBD1; CDR3: ASSSGGGNQPQH
length: 15; J: TRBJ1-4; V: TRBV28; D: .; CDR3: ASSLFGLAALNEKLF
length: 12; J: TRBJ2-7; V: TRBV29-1; D: TRBD1; CDR3: SVVLDRGPYEQY
length: 12; J: TRBJ2-4; V: TRBV6-6; D: .; CDR3: ASSAAGTENIQY
length: 13; J: TRBJ2-1; V: TRBV7-9; D: TRBD2; CDR3: ASSLKGSRGGEQF
length: 13; J: TRBJ2-3; V: TRBV12-3/TRBV12-4; D: .; CDR3: ASRSGGTSTDTQY
length: 10; J: TRBJ1-2; V: TRBV12-3/TRBV12-4; D: .; CDR3: ASSSRWIGYT
length: 9; J: TRBJ1-5; V: TRBV28; D: .; CDR3: TTSGNQPQH
length: 14; J: TRBJ2-1; V: TRBV5-6; D: TRBD2; CDR3: ASSLPTSGSLDEQF
length: 12; J: TRBJ2-1; V: TRBV5-1; D: .; CDR3: ASNPGVAYNEQF
length: 12; J: TRBJ2-7; V: TRBV7-6; D: TRBD2; CDR3: ASKQAGGPYEQY
length: 12; J: TRBJ2-7; V: TRBV20-1; D: TRBD1; CDR3: SAPRLTGGYEQY
length: 10; J: TRBJ2-1; V: TRBV20-1; D: .; CDR3: SARYRYNEQF
length: 11; J: TRBJ2-1; V: TRBV20-1; D: .; CDR3: SAQPGPSNEQF
length: 14; J: TRBJ2-1; V: TRBV14; D: .; CDR3: ASSQGGPASYNEQF
length: 11; J: TRBJ2-3; V: TRBV7-2; D: TRBD1; CDR3: ASSQQGVDTQY
length: 14; J: TRBJ2-7; V: TRBV13; D: .; CDR3: ASSLPPGRGSYEQY
length: 13; J: TRBJ2-3; V: TRBV4-1; D: .; CDR3: ASSQKQASTDTQY
length: 13; J: TRBJ1-5; V: TRBV6-1; D: TRBD1; CDR3: ASSERLQGRQPQH
length: 13; J: TRBJ1-2; V: TRBV18; D: TRBD1; CDR3: ASSPRQGDLYGYT
length: 13; J: TRBJ2-7; V: TRBV20-1; D: .; CDR3: SANHGGSPLYEQY
length: 13; J: TRBJ2-1; V: TRBV12-3/TRBV12-4; D: TRBD2; CDR3: ASSTSGGPYNEQF
length: 13; J: TRBJ1-2; V: TRBV14; D: TRBD1; CDR3: ASSPTRGPRRGYT
length: 14; J: TRBJ2-1; V: TRBV10-2; D: .; CDR3: ASSEGRDYLYNEQF
length: 13; J: TRBJ2-1; V: TRBV18; D: TRBD1; CDR3: ASSLGQVRNNEQF
length: 12; J: TRBJ2-3; V: TRBV5-1; D: .; CDR3: ASSPSSSTDTQY
length: 10; J: TRBJ1-4; V: TRBV30; D: .; CDR3: AWREGGEKLF
length: 12; J: TRBJ2-5; V: TRBV20-1; D: .; CDR3: SARIDTTQETQY
length: 11; J: TRBJ1-5; V: TRBV30; D: .; CDR3: AWSRAGNQPQH
length: 12; J: TRBJ2-5; V: TRBV5-5; D: .; CDR3: ASSRDGFQETQY
length: 11; J: TRBJ1-1; V: TRBV28; D: .; CDR3: ASRGSGSTEAF
length: 12; J: TRBJ1-5; V: TRBV28; D: .; CDR3: ASSPIVGYQPQH
length: 12; J: TRBJ2-7; V: TRBV5-1; D: .; CDR3: ASSLQGEPYEQY
length: 11; J: TRBJ2-1; V: TRBV20-1; D: .; CDR3: SGEVGQYNEQF
length: 14; J: TRBJ1-1; V: TRBV7-9; D: .; CDR3: ASSLWGATQNTEAF
length: 16; J: TRBJ2-3; V: TRBV6-5; D: TRBD2; CDR3: ASSYSLAGGTSTDTQY
length: 15; J: TRBJ2-7; V: TRBV7-9; D: TRBD2; CDR3: ASSLASWGLAGDEQY
length: 11; J: TRBJ2-7; V: TRBV20-1; D: .; CDR3: SAGSSRSYEQY